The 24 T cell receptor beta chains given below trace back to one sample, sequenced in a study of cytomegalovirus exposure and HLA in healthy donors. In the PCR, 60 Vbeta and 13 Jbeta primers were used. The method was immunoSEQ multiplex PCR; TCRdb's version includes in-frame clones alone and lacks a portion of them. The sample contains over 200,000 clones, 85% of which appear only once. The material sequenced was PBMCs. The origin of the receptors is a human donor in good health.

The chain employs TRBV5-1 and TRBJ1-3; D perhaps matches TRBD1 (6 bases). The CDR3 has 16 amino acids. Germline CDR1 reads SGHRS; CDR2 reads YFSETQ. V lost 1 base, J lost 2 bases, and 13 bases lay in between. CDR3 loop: CASSLLDPGAGNTIYF. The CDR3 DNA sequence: TGCGCCAGCAGCTTGCTTGATCCAGGGGCTGGAAACACCATATATTTT.

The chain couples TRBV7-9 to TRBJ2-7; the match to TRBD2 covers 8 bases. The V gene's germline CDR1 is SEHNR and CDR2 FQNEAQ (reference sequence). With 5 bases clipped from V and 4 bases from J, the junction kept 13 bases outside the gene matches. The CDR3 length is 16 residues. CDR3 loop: CASSPLLLSGGYEQYF. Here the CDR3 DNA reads TGTGCCAGCAGCCCCTTATTACTAAGCGGGGGATACGAGCAGTACTTC.

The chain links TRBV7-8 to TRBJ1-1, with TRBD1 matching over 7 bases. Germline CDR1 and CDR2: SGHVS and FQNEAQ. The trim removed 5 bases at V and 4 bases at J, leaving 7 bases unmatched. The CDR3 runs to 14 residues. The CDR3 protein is CASSPTGPPTEAFF. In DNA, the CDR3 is TGTGCCAGCAGCCCGACAGGGCCGCCCACTGAAGCTTTCTTT.

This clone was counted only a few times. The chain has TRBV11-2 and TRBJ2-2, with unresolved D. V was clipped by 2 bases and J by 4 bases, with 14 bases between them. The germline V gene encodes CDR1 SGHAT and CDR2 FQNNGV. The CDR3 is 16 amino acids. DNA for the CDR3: TGTGCCAGCAGCTTATTCTCTACGGGTGGCACCGGGGAGCTGTTTTTT. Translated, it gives CASSLFSTGGTGELFF.

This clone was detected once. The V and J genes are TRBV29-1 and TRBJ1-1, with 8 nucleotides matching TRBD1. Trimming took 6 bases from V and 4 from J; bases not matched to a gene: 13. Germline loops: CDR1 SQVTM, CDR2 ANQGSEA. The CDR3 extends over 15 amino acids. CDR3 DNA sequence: TGCAGCGTCCCGAGACAGGGGACGGTGAGCACTGAAGCTTTCTTT. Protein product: CSVPRQGTVSTEAFF.

CDR3 in DNA: TGTGCCAGCATACCAGGACTAGCGGGTTCCTACGAGCAGTACTTC. Its protein product is CASIPGLAGSYEQYF. The rearrangement links TRBV28 to TRBJ2-7; 11 positions agree with TRBD2. Trimming removed 7 bases from V and 1 base from J; junction bases left unmatched: 6. This CDR3 region has 15 residues. Germline loops: CDR1 MDHEN, CDR2 SYDVKM.

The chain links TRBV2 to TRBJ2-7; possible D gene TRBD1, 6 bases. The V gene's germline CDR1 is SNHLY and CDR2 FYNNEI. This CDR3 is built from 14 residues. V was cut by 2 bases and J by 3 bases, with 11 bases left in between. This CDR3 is CASSEYRQDYEQYF. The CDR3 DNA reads TGTGCCAGCAGTGAATATAGACAGGACTACGAGCAGTACTTC.

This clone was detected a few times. The CDR3 here is CSVVFQRGGRTLTGELFF. Written as DNA, the CDR3 is TGCAGCGTTGTTTTTCAAAGAGGGGGACGCACGTTGACCGGGGAGCTGTTTTTT. The chain is built from TRBV29-1 and TRBJ2-2; D is perhaps TRBD1 (6 bases). The CDR3 is made up of 18 amino acids. Trimming stripped 4 bases from V and 5 bases from J, with 26 bases between. The V gene's germline CDR1 is SQVTM and CDR2 ANQGSEA.

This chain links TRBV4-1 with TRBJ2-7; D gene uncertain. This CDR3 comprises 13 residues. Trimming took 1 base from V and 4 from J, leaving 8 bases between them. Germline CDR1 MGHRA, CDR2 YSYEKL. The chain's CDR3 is CASSQAELYEQYF. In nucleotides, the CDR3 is TGCGCCAGCAGCCAAGCGGAGTTATACGAGCAGTACTTC.

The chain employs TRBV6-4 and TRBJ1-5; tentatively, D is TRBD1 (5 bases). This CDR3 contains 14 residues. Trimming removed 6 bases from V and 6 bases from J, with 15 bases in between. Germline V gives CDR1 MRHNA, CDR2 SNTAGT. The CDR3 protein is CASSRKGVGQPQHF. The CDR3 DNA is TGTGCCAGCAGCAGGAAAGGGGTTGGTCAGCCCCAGCATTTT.

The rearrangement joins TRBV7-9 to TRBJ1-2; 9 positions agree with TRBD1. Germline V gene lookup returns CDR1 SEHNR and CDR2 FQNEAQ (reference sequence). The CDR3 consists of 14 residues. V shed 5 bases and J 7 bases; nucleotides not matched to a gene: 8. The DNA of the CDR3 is TGTGCCAGCAGCGACGACAGGGGGGCGGGTGGCTACACCTTC. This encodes CASSDDRGAGGYTF.

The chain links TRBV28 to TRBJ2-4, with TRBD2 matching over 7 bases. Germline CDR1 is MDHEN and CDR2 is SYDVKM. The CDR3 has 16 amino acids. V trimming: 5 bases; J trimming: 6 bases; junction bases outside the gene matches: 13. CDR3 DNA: TGTGCCAGCAGTCCGACTTCGACTAGCTATTTAAACATTCAGTACTTC. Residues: CASSPTSTSYLNIQYF.

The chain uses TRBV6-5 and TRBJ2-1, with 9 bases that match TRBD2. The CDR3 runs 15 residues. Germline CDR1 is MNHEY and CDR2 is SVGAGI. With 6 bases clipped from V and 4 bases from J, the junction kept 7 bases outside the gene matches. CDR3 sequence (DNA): TGTGCCAGCAGGCTTGGGACTAGCCCATACAATGAGCAGTTCTTC. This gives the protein CASRLGTSPYNEQFF.

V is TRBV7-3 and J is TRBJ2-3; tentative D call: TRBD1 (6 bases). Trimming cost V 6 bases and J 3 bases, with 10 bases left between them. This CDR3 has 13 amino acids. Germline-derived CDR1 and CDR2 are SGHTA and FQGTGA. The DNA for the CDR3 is TGTGCCAGCAGTTTGACAGGTACAGATACGCAGTATTTT. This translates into CASSLTGTDTQYF. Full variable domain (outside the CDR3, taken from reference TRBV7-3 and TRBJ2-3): GAGVSQTPSNKVTEKGKYVELRCDPISGHTALYWYRQSLGQGPEFLIYFQGTGAADDSGLPNDRFFAVRPEGSVSTLKIQRTERGDSAVYLCASSLTGTDTQYFGPGTRLTVL.

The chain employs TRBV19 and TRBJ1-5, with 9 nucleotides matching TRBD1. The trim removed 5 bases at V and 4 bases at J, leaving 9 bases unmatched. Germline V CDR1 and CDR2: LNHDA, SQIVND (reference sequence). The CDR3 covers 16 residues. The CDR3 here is CASSVRQGDSNQPQHF. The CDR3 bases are TGTGCCAGTAGTGTCCGACAGGGGGATTCTAATCAGCCCCAGCATTTT.

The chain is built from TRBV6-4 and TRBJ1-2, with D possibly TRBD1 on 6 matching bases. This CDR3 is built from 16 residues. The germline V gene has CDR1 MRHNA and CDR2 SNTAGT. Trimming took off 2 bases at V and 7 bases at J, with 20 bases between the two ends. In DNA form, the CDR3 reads TGTGCCAGCAGTGACCCAAACGGGGGGCGACTCCGTGGCTACACCTTC. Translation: CASSDPNGGRLRGYTF.

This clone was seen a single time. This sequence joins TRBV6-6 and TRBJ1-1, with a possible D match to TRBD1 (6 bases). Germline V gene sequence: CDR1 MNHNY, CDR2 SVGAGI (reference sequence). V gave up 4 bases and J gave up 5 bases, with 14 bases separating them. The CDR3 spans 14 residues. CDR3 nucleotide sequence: TGTGCCAGCAGTTTTGGACAGCCGGGGACTGAAGCTTTCTTT. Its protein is CASSFGQPGTEAFF.

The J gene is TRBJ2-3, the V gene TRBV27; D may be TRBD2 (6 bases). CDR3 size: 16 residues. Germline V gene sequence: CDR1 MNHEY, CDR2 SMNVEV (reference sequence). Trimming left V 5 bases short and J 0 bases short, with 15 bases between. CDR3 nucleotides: TGTGCCAGCAGTCCGAGACTAGTGCCTAGCACAGATACGCAGTATTTT. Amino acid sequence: CASSPRLVPSTDTQYF.

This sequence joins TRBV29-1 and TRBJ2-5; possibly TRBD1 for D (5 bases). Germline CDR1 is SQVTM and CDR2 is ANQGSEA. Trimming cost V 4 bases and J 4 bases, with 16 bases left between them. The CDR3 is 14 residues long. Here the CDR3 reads CSVVEDTHRETQYF. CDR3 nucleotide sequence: TGCAGCGTTGTTGAGGACACACATCGAGAGACCCAGTACTTC.

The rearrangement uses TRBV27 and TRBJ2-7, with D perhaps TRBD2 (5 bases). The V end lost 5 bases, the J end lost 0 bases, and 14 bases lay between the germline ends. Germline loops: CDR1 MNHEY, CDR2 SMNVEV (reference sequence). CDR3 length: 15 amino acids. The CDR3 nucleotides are TGTGCCAGCAGTCCTCGGACCGGGGACTCCTACGAGCAGTACTTC. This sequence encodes CASSPRTGDSYEQYF.

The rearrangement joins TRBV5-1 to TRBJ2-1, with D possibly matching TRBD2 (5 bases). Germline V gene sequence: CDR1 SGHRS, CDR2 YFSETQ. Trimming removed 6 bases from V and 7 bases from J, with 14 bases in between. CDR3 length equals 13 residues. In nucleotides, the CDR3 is TGCGCCAGCACATTCACCGGGGTAAATGAGCAGTTCTTC. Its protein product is CASTFTGVNEQFF.

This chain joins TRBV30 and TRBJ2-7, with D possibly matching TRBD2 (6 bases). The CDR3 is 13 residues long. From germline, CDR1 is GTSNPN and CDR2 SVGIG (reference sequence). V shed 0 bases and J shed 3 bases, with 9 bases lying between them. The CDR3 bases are TGTGCCTGGAGTGTACTTAGCGGCTACGAGCAGTACTTC. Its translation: CAWSVLSGYEQYF. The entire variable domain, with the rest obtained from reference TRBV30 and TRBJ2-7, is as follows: SQTIHQWPATLVQPVGSPLSLECTVEGTSNPNLYWYRQAAGRGLQLLFYSVGIGQISSEVPQNLSASRPQDRQFILSSKKLLLSDSGFYLCAWSVLSGYEQYFGPGTRLTVT.

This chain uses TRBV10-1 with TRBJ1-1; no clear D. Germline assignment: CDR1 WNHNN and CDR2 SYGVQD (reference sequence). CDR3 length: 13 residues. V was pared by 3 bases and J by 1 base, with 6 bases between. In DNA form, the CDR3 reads TGCGCCAGCAGTGACAGGTGGAACACTGAAGCTTTCTTT. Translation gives CASSDRWNTEAFF.

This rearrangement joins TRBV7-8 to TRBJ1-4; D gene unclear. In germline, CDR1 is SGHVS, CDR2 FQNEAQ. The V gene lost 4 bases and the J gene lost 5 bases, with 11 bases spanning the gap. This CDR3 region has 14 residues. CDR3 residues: CASSWGGGNEKLFF. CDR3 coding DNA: TGTGCCAGCAGCTGGGGTGGAGGGAATGAAAAACTGTTTTTT.